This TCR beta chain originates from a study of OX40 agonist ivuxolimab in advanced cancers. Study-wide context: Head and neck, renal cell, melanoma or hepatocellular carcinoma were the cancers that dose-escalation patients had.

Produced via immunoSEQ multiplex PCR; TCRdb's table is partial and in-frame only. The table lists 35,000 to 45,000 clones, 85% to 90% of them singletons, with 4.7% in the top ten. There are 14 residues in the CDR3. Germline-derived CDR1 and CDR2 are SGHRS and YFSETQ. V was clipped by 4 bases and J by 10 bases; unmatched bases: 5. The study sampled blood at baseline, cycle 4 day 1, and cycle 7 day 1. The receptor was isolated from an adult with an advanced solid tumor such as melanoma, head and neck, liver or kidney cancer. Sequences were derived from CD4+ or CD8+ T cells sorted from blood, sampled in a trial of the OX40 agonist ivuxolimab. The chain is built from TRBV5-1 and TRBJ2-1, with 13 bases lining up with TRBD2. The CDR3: CASSPGLAGVEQFF. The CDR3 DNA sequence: TGCGCCAGCAGCCCCGGACTAGCGGGAGTGGAGCAGTTCTTC.